Presented here are 9 T cell receptor beta chains from one specimen sequenced in a study of identical twins. Using its own MiXCR run on the 5' RACE reads, TCRdb lists one record per CDR3 protein. In the table there are 690,000 or so distinct CDR3 sequences, over 8.5% of which are singletons. The same sample was also studied in work on yellow fever vaccine responses in identical twins.

Material: PBMCs. Receptors originate from a young woman in good health.

This clonotype showed up just a few times. The chain employs TRBV29-1 and TRBJ2-7; TRBD1 aligns across 7 bases. Germline CDR1 and CDR2: SQVTM and ANQGSEA. This CDR3 comprises 13 residues. The J segment lost 4 bases and the V segment lost 4 bases, leaving 7 bases of the junction unmatched. CDR3 protein: CSVVTGDGYEQYF. The DNA for the CDR3 is TGCAGCGTTGTTACAGGGGACGGTTACGAGCAGTACTTC.

The chain recombines TRBV6-2 or TRBV6-3 with TRBJ2-7, with D possibly being TRBD1 (5 bases). CDR1 MNHEY and CDR2 SVGEGT come from the germline V gene. V was cut by 2 bases and J by 0 bases, with 8 bases left in between. The CDR3 contains 14 residues. In DNA, the CDR3 is TGTGCCAGCAGTTACGACAGCTACTCCTACGAGCAGTACTTC. Translated: CASSYDSYSYEQYF.

This chain joins TRBV2 and TRBJ2-5; 9 bases agree with TRBD2. Germline CDR1 is SNHLY and CDR2 is FYNNEI. Germline trimming cut 1 base from V and 4 bases from J; bases unmatched to any gene: 10. This CDR3 spans 17 amino acids. The CDR3 DNA is TGTGCCAGCAGTGAAGATAGCGGGGGACGACTTGGAGAGACCCAGTACTTC. It is translated as CASSEDSGGRLGETQYF.

The chain recombines TRBV5-1 with TRBJ2-7; TRBD2 matches at 14 bases. The CDR3 sequence is 15 residues long. The V gene's germline CDR1 is SGHRS and CDR2 YFSETQ. V shed 3 bases, J shed 5 bases, and the junction held 4 bases outside the gene matches. The CDR3 nucleotides read TGCGCCAGCAGCTCGGGACTAGCGGGAGTCGACGAGCAGTACTTC. This sequence encodes CASSSGLAGVDEQYF.

This clonotype was seen ten or more times. This chain connects TRBV7-9 to TRBJ2-1; D call uncertain. CDR1 is SEHNR and CDR2 is FQNEAQ in the germline V gene (reference sequence). CDR3 length: 14 residues. Trimming stripped 3 bases from V and 8 bases from J, with 14 bases between. CDR3 region: CASSFRQSEDEQFF. The DNA for the CDR3 is TGTGCCAGCAGCTTTAGACAATCAGAGGATGAGCAGTTCTTC. The whole variable domain, filled in from reference TRBV7-9 and TRBJ2-1, reads DTGVSQNPRHKITKRGQNVTFRCDPISEHNRLYWYRQTLGQGPEFLTYFQNEAQLEKSRLLSDRFSAERPKGSFSTLEIQRTEQGDSAMYLCASSFRQSEDEQFFGPGTRLTVL.

This rearrangement joins TRBV6-1 to TRBJ2-2; possibly TRBD1 for D (6 bases). Trimming pared 10 bases from V and 2 bases from J, leaving 14 bases between. Germline V lookup: CDR1 MNHNS, CDR2 SASEGT. The CDR3 length is 14 residues. The CDR3 reads CATRRDINTGELFF. The CDR3 DNA is TGTGCCACACGACGGGACATAAACACCGGGGAGCTGTTTTTT.

This clonotype has ten or more counts. This chain connects TRBV28 to TRBJ1-1; TRBD1 matches 7 bases. After removal of 7 bases from V and 4 bases from J, the junction contained 15 bases not matched to a gene. Per the germline V gene, CDR1 is MDHEN and CDR2 is SYDVKM. CDR3 length: 16 amino acids. The CDR3 nucleotides are TGTGCCAGCAACAGCGGACAGGACGCGGGTGGCACTGAAGCTTTCTTT. Its protein is CASNSGQDAGGTEAFF.

This clonotype was counted at least ten times. V usage is TRBV28 and J usage is TRBJ2-3, with a tentative D call TRBD1 (6 bases). The CDR3 spans 14 residues. Germline CDR1 MDHEN, CDR2 SYDVKM. V dropped 5 bases and J dropped 7 bases, with 16 bases sitting between them. CDR3 sequence (DNA): TGTGCCAGCAGTAGGGCAGGGGACGTGAATACGCAGTATTTT. Residues: CASSRAGDVNTQYF.

V usage is TRBV19 and J usage is TRBJ2-3; 10 nucleotides align to TRBD2. V lost 4 bases to trimming and J lost 2 bases; unmatched junction nucleotides: 6. CDR3 length: 16 amino acids. The V gene's germline CDR1 is LNHDA and CDR2 SQIVND (reference sequence). The CDR3 DNA reads as TGTGCCAGTAGTAGACCAGCGGGGGGGATCACAGATACGCAGTATTTT. This gives the protein CASSRPAGGITDTQYF.